This T cell receptor beta chain was retrieved from a study of cytomegalovirus exposure and HLA in healthy donors. General observations from the study: Cytomegalovirus association was assigned to about 150 TCR beta chains. The classifier reportedly diagnosed cytomegalovirus status with high sensitivity and specificity. In the 95 to 150 validation repertoires, a later analysis found that first-cohort TCR clusters tended to co-occur.

These donors were members of the roughly 110-subject validation cohort, a group separate from the roughly 670-subject first cohort. Profiling relied on immunoSEQ multiplex PCR, and the TCRdb table lists in-frame clones only, not all of them. The sample lists more than 200,000 clones, roughly 84% occurring once. The CDR3 totals 14 residues. The V end lost 1 base, the J end lost 5 bases, and 10 bases lay between the germline ends. Germline CDR1 reads SGHDN; CDR2 reads FVKESK. As for this clone: Its antigen is currently unknown.

The J gene is TRBJ2-3, the V gene TRBV14; D gene unclear. The specimen was PBMCs. The TCR was taken from a man aged 18 to 29 in good health and CMV-seropositive. The CDR3 DNA sequence: TGTGCCAGCAGCCAAGTAGGATTTAGAGATACGCAGTATTTT. Translating it yields CASSQVGFRDTQYF. Supplemented by reference TRBV14 and TRBJ2-3, the full variable domain reads EAGVTQFPSHSVIEKGQTVTLRCDPISGHDNLYWYRRVMGKEIKFLLHFVKESKQDESGMPNNRFLAERTGGTYSTLKVQPAELEDSGVYFCASSQVGFRDTQYFGPGTRLTVL.